This entry features one T cell receptor (beta chain) sequence. This clone was seen more than once but under ten times. Its recognized antigen is unknown. The sample holds no much larger clone one base away, and base qualities are not on file. This sample was taken from a study of T cell responses to AZD1222 COVID-19 vaccine (dated by TCRdb to 2020 to 2023). Describing the broader study: AZD1222 recipients with second doses at about 4 weeks or about 12 weeks were pooled, because spike-specific TCR depth and breadth did not differ between schedules. TCR sequencing was performed for over 230 trial participants, of whom roughly 200 were given two doses of AZD1222 and some 25 were given two doses of MenACWY control vaccine. Trial participants were enrolled into age subgroups of 18-55, 56-69 and 70-plus years, which contained 148, 28 and 57 TCR-sequenced participants, respectively.

The time point label of this sample denotes: baseline before first vaccination. Vaccinee samples came from UK trials COV001 and COV002, including a single-blind randomized controlled phase 2/3 trial of AZD1222 (ChAdOx1 nCoV-19) in healthy adults. For TCRbeta chain sequencing, PBMC samples were collected from trial participants at day 0 and at day 28 after the second dose. What the research found in general, with its limitations: Reportedly, close to half of the unique spike-specific TCRs recognized epitopes lying outside the regions that are mutated in the B.1.351 and B.1.1.7 variants. Because no day 14 peak-response samples were available, repertoires were characterized only after the peak T cell response. After two AZD1222 doses, both the breadth and the depth of spike-specific TCRs were significantly higher than at day 0 and than in MenACWY recipients. Conclusions about previously exposed vaccinees are limited because only six or seven AZD1222 recipients were SARS-CoV-2 seropositive at baseline. CD4 TCRs associated with the vaccine covered the entire spike protein, and the dominant responses were in regions 160-218 and 743-854. The 56-69-year group was small, and its depth increase did not reach significance, likely because of low power. Participants were mostly white British and included more females than males, and it was suggested by the authors that clonal diversity may have been underestimated.

The CDR3 regions of human TCRbeta chains were analyzed by immunosequencing. In the source study's methods: TCRs in the repertoires were matched against a reference library of SARS-CoV-2-specific TCRs that had been generated with the MIRA antigen-specificity platform. Breadth was defined as the fraction of unique TCRs that were SARS-CoV-2-associated, and depth was defined as the fraction of total T cells that were SARS-CoV-2-associated. Each spike-specific TCR was assigned to its reactive spike region and to a CD4 or CD8 class using the MIRA data. Log10-transformed breadth and depth values were compared by one-way ANOVA with Sidak's multiple comparisons tests. The clones in this table, taken by TCRdb from immuneACCESS, are in-frame only. Not every clone is retained; where verified, under half of the shortfall comes from an unresolved V gene, and the cause of the rest is unknown. That table furnishes V, J and clone size, whereas the DNA furnished D and trimming. This sample lists about 120,000 clones; around nine tenths were detected once. 2.4% of the sample comes from the top ten.

Relative to germline, V is missing 3 bases and J is missing 9 bases, with 6 bases of the junction outside any gene match. CDR1 and CDR2 are read off the germline V gene as MDHEN and SYDVKM. The CDR3 goes from the cysteine to the phenylalanine over 13 residues. Only CDR3 DNA is held: 39 bases, read in frame from base 1. Material: peripheral blood, obtained on day 0 of AZD1222 vaccination. In this chain, TRBV28 is recombined with TRBJ2-3, with 7 junctional bases fitting TRBD1. This receptor was taken from an adult in good health. The DNA sequence is TGTGCCAGCAGTTTTAGGGGGCGACAGACGCAGTATTTT. Translation gives CASSFRGRQTQYF. The CDR3, completed at both ends by the reference TRBV28 and TRBJ2-3 genes, gives the full variable domain DVKVTQSSRYLVKRTGEKVFLECVQDMDHENMFWYRQDPGLGLRLIYFSYDVKMKEKGDIPEGYSVSREKKERFSLILESASTNQTSMYLCASSFRGRQTQYFGPGTRLTVL.